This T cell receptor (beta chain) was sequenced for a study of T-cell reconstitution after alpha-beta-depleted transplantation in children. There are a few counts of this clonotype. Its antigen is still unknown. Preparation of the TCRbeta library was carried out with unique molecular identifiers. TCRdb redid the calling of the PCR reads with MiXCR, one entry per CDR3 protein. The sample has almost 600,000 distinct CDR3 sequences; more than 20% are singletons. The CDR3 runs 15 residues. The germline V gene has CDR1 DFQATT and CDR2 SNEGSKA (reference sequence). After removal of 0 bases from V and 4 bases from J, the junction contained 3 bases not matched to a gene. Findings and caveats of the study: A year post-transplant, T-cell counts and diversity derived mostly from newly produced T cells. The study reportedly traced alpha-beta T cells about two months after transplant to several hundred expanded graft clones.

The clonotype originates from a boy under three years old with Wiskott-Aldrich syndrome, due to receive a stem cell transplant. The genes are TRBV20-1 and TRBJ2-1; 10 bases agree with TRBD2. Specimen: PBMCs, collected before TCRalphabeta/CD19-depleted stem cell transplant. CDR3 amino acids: CSARDYSGRYNEQFF. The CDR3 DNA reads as TGCAGTGCTAGAGACTATAGCGGGAGGTACAATGAGCAGTTCTTC.